Each of the 6 T cell receptor beta chains below was sequenced from the same sample in a study of blood T cell repertoires in COVID-19 (dated by TCRdb to about 2020). Libraries were constructed by the immunoSEQ multiplex PCR assay. TCRdb carries this immuneACCESS record with in-frame sequences only. Its versions omit some clonotypes, under half of them owing to an unresolved V gene in the studies checked, with the rest unexplained. The sample data list about 370,000 clones, and 80% to 90% of these were observed just once. The ten largest make up about 1% of the sample. What was sequenced was PBMCs or T cells enriched from blood (not recorded which). These receptors all stem from a man aged 18 to 30 who had recovered from COVID-19.

The V and J genes are TRBV19 and TRBJ1-4; D gene uncertain. Germline V gene data show CDR1 as LNHDA and CDR2 as SQIVND (reference sequence). The CDR3 is 14 amino acids. Trimming cost V 5 bases and J 0 bases, with 7 bases left between them. The CDR3 loop is CASSEHTTNEKLFF. The CDR3 nucleotides read TGTGCCAGTAGTGAACACACAACTAATGAAAAACTGTTTTTT.

The chain is built from TRBV5-8 and TRBJ2-1; D ambiguous. The CDR3 loop spans 12 amino acids. V gave up 4 bases and J gave up 6 bases, with 8 bases separating them. The germline V gene has CDR1 SGHTS and CDR2 YDEGEE. CDR3 DNA sequence: TGTGCCAGCAGCCCAGTACCCAATGAGCAGTTCTTC. Its translation is CASSPVPNEQFF.

The chain carries TRBV9 and TRBJ1-4; 7 bases align to TRBD1. The CDR3 contains 15 residues. The V gene's germline CDR1 is SGDLS and CDR2 YYNGEE. V lost 1 base and J lost 8; bases outside the gene matches: 8. As DNA, the CDR3 is TGTGCCAGCAGCGTACAGGGGGAAGTATGGGAAAAACTGTTTTTT. Translated, it gives CASSVQGEVWEKLFF.

The CDR3 DNA reads TGTGCCAGCAGACAGGGCGGGGGTAATGAAAAACTGTTTTTT. Its protein product is CASRQGGGNEKLFF. The rearrangement uses TRBV3-1 (or the pseudogene TRBV3-2) and TRBJ1-4; a possible D gene is TRBD1 (6 bases). Trimming left V 6 bases short and J 4 bases short, with 12 bases between. The CDR3 consists of 14 residues. CDR1 and CDR2 from the germline V gene are LGHDT and YNNKEL (reference sequence).

The V and J genes are TRBV18 and TRBJ1-5, with TRBD1 matching over 7 bases. The CDR3 spans 18 residues. V shed 2 bases, J shed 3 bases, and the junction held 13 bases outside the gene matches. Germline CDR1 is KGHSH and CDR2 is LQKENI. CDR3 bases: TGTGCCAGCTCACCAAGAAGTCCCGGGACAGACGTCAATCAGCCCCAGCATTTT. Its translation: CASSPRSPGTDVNQPQHF.

The rearrangement uses TRBV20-1 and TRBJ2-7, with 8 bases aligning to TRBD1. This CDR3 is built from 15 residues. J lost 1 base, V lost 3 bases, and 8 bases had no gene match. In germline, CDR1 is DFQATT, CDR2 SNEGSKA (reference sequence). Here the CDR3 reads CSASRGQATSYEQYF. The CDR3 bases are TGCAGTGCTAGTAGGGGACAGGCAACTTCCTACGAGCAGTACTTC.